A selection of T cell receptor beta chains follows, all from one sample in a study of beta chain features in type 1 diabetes. The table came from immunoSEQ multiplex PCR; TCRdb's copy has only in-frame clones and leaves some out. The sample shows approximately 340,000 clones, more than 13% of them seen only once. The sequenced material came from naive CD4+ T cells from blood. These receptor sequences come from a young woman in good health. Both conserved end residues are part of each CDR3. The D gene is left open where the match is weak. The size of a clone is reported for some rows only, either as once, few or many, or as a class for expanded clones.

d_call	clone_size	j_call	v_call	cdr3_aa	cdr3_nt
NA	NA	TRBJ1-5	TRBV7-2	CASSLGSGNQPQHF	TGTGCCAGCAGCTTAGGGTCAGGGAATCAGCCCCAGCATTTT
TRBD2	NA	TRBJ2-3	TRBV18	CASSPLIGRVELDTQYF	TGTGCCAGCTCACCACTCATCGGGAGGGTCGAACTAGATACGCAGTATTTT
NA	few	TRBJ1-5	TRBV28	CASSSRVSNQPQHF	TGTGCCAGCAGTTCCAGGGTTAGCAATCAGCCCCAGCATTTT
NA	few	TRBJ2-1	TRBV30	CAWSALAADNEQFF	TGTGCCTGGAGTGCTTTGGCGGCGGACAATGAGCAGTTCTTC
NA	NA	TRBJ2-5	TRBV7-9	CASSLDVLAIETQYF	TGTGCCAGCAGCTTAGATGTGCTAGCAATCGAGACCCAGTACTTC
TRBD1	few	TRBJ1-1	TRBV28	CASSSRTGGNTEAFF	TGTGCCAGCAGTTCCAGGACAGGGGGCAACACTGAAGCTTTCTTT
NA	NA	TRBJ2-7	TRBV4-1	CASSQERRASSYEQYF	TGCGCCAGCAGCCAAGAACGGCGGGCGAGCTCCTACGAGCAGTACTTC
TRBD2	few	TRBJ2-1	TRBV9	CASSVVGSGVSYNEQFF	TGTGCCAGCAGCGTAGTGGGTAGCGGGGTCTCCTACAATGAGCAGTTCTTC
TRBD2	NA	TRBJ2-1	TRBV28	CASTVGLVAGNEQFF	TGTGCCAGCACTGTGGGACTAGTCGCGGGCAATGAGCAGTTCTTC
TRBD2	NA	TRBJ2-5	TRBV30	CAWSVGTSGIETQYF	TGTGCCTGGAGTGTCGGGACTAGCGGGATTGAGACCCAGTACTTC
NA	few	TRBJ1-5	TRBV29-1	CSVEGQGGQPQHF	TGCAGCGTTGAAGGGCAGGGAGGACAGCCCCAGCATTTT
TRBD2	NA	TRBJ2-1	TRBV15	CATSREASGGRAGEQFF	TGTGCCACCAGCAGAGAGGCTAGCGGGGGGAGAGCGGGTGAGCAGTTCTTC
NA	few	TRBJ2-1	TRBV14	CASSRQIYNEQFF	TGTGCCAGCAGCCGGCAAATTTACAATGAGCAGTTCTTC
TRBD2	NA	TRBJ2-5	TRBV7-9	CASSALAGVGETQYF	TGTGCCAGCAGCGCACTAGCGGGAGTCGGGGAGACCCAGTACTTC
NA	once	TRBJ2-2	TRBV5-6	CASSPLIGITGELFF	TGTGCCAGCAGCCCGTTGATCGGGATCACCGGGGAGCTGTTTTTT
NA	few	TRBJ1-2	TRBV28	CASRSGSRAGYTF	TGTGCCAGCAGGTCAGGTTCGAGGGCTGGCTACACCTTC
NA	NA	TRBJ2-1	TRBV7-9	CASSLAPSSYNEQFF	TGTGCCAGCAGCTTAGCCCCTAGCTCCTACAATGAGCAGTTCTTC
TRBD2	NA	TRBJ2-1	TRBV11-3	CASSPSGDPYNEQFF	TGTGCCAGCAGCCCTAGCGGAGATCCCTACAATGAGCAGTTCTTC
TRBD2	few	TRBJ2-2	TRBV10-3	CAINAGGIGELFF	TGTGCCATCAATGCGGGAGGGATCGGGGAGCTGTTTTTT
TRBD1	few	TRBJ2-1	TRBV6-6	CASSGQGPYNEQFF	TGTGCCAGCAGTGGACAGGGACCCTACAATGAGCAGTTCTTC
NA	NA	TRBJ2-1	TRBV30	CAWSSSGVSEFF	TGTGCCTGGAGTTCCTCAGGGGTATCGGAGTTCTTC
NA	NA	TRBJ1-5	TRBV18	CASSPSTQNQPQHF	TGTGCCAGCTCACCATCGACACAGAATCAGCCCCAGCATTTT
TRBD2	NA	TRBJ2-1	TRBV4-2	CASSQAGTSGYNEQFF	TGTGCCAGCAGCCAAGCCGGGACTAGCGGCTACAATGAGCAGTTCTTC
TRBD2	NA	TRBJ2-5	TRBV7-3	CASSLGTSFQETQYF	TGTGCCAGCAGCCTAGGGACTAGCTTTCAAGAGACCCAGTACTTC
NA	few	TRBJ1-1	TRBV30	CAWNRQAMNTEAFF	TGTGCCTGGAACCGACAGGCCATGAACACTGAAGCTTTCTTT
NA	NA	TRBJ1-1	TRBV30	CAWSGESDTEAFF	TGTGCCTGGAGTGGAGAATCTGACACTGAAGCTTTCTTT
TRBD2	few	TRBJ2-7	TRBV7-9	CASSLTSGSEQYF	TGTGCCAGCAGCCTGACTAGCGGGAGCGAGCAGTACTTC
NA	many	TRBJ2-7	TRBV29-1	CSVTPGNEQYF	TGCAGCGTAACACCCGGGAACGAGCAGTACTTC
NA	few	TRBJ2-3	TRBV28	CASEQGPTDTQYF	TGTGCCAGTGAGCAGGGGCCCACAGATACGCAGTATTTT
NA	NA	TRBJ2-1	TRBV5-1	CASSSQRYNEQFF	TGCGCCAGCAGCTCACAGAGATACAATGAGCAGTTCTTC
NA	NA	TRBJ2-7	TRBV21-1	CASRTDMSYEQYF	TGTGCCAGCAGAACCGACATGAGCTACGAGCAGTACTTC
TRBD2	NA	TRBJ2-1	TRBV11-2	CATKTLAGVGNEQFF	TGTGCCACAAAAACACTAGCGGGAGTAGGCAATGAGCAGTTCTTC
TRBD1	NA	TRBJ1-2	TRBV27	CASRPEDRGFRRNGYTF	TGTGCCAGCAGGCCAGAAGACAGGGGGTTTCGGAGGAATGGCTACACCTTC
TRBD1	few	TRBJ1-2	TRBV29-1	CSVRGTDYGYTF	TGCAGCGTTCGCGGGACAGATTATGGCTACACCTTC
TRBD2	few	TRBJ2-3	TRBV12-5	CASGLTPGLAGVLDTQYF	TGTGCTAGTGGTTTGACTCCGGGACTAGCGGGAGTTCTTGATACGCAGTATTTT
TRBD2	few	TRBJ2-3	TRBV5-4	CASSFSTSGRITDTQYF	TGTGCCAGCAGCTTTAGTACTAGCGGTCGGATAACAGATACGCAGTATTTT
TRBD2	NA	TRBJ2-5	TRBV29-1	CSVETSLGTSGGQETQYF	TGCAGCGTTGAGACGTCCTTAGGGACTAGCGGGGGGCAAGAGACCCAGTACTTC
NA	NA	TRBJ2-7	TRBV2	CASSERTTTYEQYF	TGTGCCAGCAGTGAGAGGACTACTACCTACGAGCAGTACTTC
NA	few	TRBJ2-5	TRBV2	CASSGNSLQETQYF	TGTGCCAGCAGTGGGAACAGCCTTCAAGAGACCCAGTACTTC
NA	NA	TRBJ1-5	TRBV18	CASSPEVASNQPQHF	TGTGCCAGCTCACCGGAGGTTGCGAGCAATCAGCCCCAGCATTTT
NA	NA	TRBJ2-7	TRBV28	CASSQLRDEQYF	TGTGCCAGCAGCCAACTCAGGGACGAGCAGTACTTC
TRBD1	few	TRBJ1-5	TRBV18	CASSRTGTGYRNQPQHF	TGTGCCAGCTCACGAACCGGGACAGGGTATCGCAATCAGCCCCAGCATTTT
NA	NA	TRBJ2-1	TRBV4-3	CASSQERGGTSGSYNEQFF	TGCGCCAGCAGCCAAGAACGTGGTGGTACTTCGGGATCCTACAATGAGCAGTTCTTC
TRBD1	NA	TRBJ2-7	TRBV7-2	CASSSTGQGADPTYEQYF	TGTGCCAGCAGCTCCACCGGACAGGGGGCGGACCCGACCTACGAGCAGTACTTC
TRBD1	NA	TRBJ2-1	TRBV6-6	CASSPGTGYNEQFF	TGTGCCAGCAGTCCCGGGACAGGGTACAATGAGCAGTTCTTC
NA	NA	TRBJ2-7	TRBV9	CASSVESGVSEQYF	TGTGCCAGCAGCGTAGAGTCAGGGGTAAGCGAGCAGTACTTC
TRBD1	few	TRBJ2-2	TRBV11-1	CASRRQGTTGELFF	TGTGCCAGCAGACGACAGGGAACCACCGGGGAGCTGTTTTTT
NA	NA	TRBJ1-5	TRBV5-6	CASSLATGSNQPQHF	TGTGCCAGCAGCTTGGCTACGGGGTCAAATCAGCCCCAGCATTTT